The source of this T cell receptor (beta chain) is a study of T cell changes during pregnancy in multiple sclerosis (dated by TCRdb to about 2019). In the study overall: Changes in the T cell repertoire over the course of pregnancy were examined in this study in women with multiple sclerosis.

The CDR3 numbers 18 residues from cysteine through phenylalanine. Just the 54-base CDR3 DNA is kept, in frame starting at base 1. The germline V gene gives CDR1 as SGHTA and CDR2 as FQGNSA. V is pruned by 2 bases and J by 10 bases, leaving 21 bases of the junction without a gene match. Library creation used the immunoSEQ multiplex PCR assay. Here the immuneACCESS table is served through TCRdb, limited to in-frame sequences with V and J called. Missing clones are a known gap in these copies; in checked studies unresolved V genes cover under half, and the rest lacks a known reason. The sample table shows some 60,000 clones, and around 92% are seen once. Of the sample, 0.8% to 1% falls within the top ten clones. Notes on this clone: Its antigen is still unknown. No per-base quality is available; no much larger clone lies one base away.

The sequence is built from TRBV7-2 and TRBJ2-3; 7 of the junction bases match TRBD2. This sequence was found in a female donor with multiple sclerosis, enrolled in a pregnancy study. Here the sequenced sample was peripheral blood, taken in the first trimester of pregnancy. The DNA is TGTGCCAGCAGCTTACCGTCCGGGCGAGCGGGGAAGTCATACGCGCAGTATTTT. It is translated as CASSLPSGRAGKSYAQYF.